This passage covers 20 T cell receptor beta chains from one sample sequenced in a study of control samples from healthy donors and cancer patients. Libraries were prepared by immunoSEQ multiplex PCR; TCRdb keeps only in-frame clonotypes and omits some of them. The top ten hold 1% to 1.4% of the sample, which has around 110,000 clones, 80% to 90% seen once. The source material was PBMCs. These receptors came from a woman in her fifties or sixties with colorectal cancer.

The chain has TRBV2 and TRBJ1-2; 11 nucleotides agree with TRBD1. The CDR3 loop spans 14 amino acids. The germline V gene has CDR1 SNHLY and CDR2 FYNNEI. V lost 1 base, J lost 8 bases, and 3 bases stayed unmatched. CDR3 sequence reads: CASSEGTGGVGYTF. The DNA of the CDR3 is TGTGCCAGCAGTGAAGGGACAGGGGGCGTCGGCTACACCTTC.

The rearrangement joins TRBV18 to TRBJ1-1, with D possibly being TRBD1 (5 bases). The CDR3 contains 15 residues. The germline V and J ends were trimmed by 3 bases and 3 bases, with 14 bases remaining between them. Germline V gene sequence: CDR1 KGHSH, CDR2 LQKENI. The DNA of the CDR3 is TGTGCCAGCTCACCCTTTGCTGGGGGGGACACTGAAGCTTTCTTT. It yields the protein CASSPFAGGDTEAFF.

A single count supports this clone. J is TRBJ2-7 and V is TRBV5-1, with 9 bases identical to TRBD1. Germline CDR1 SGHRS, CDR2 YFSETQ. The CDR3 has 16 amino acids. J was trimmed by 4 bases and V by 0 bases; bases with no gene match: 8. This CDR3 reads CASSLGPGQGTYEQYF. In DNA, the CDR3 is TGCGCCAGCAGCTTGGGCCCGGGACAGGGAACTTACGAGCAGTACTTC.

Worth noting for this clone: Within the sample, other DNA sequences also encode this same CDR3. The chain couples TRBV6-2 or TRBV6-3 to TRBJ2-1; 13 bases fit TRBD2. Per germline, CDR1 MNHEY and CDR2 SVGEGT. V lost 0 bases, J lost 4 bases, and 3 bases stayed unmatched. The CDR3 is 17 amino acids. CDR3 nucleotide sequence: TGTGCCAGCAGTTACTCTGGACTAGCGGGGGTATACAATGAGCAGTTCTTC. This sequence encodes CASSYSGLAGVYNEQFF.

The CDR3 sequence is CASSLELAGTHEQYF. CDR3 bases: TGCGCCAGCAGCTTGGAACTAGCCGGTACCCACGAGCAGTACTTC. The gene calls are TRBV5-1 and TRBJ2-7; D is possibly TRBD2 (6 bases). The CDR3 has 15 amino acids. V lost 0 bases to trimming and J lost 5 bases, with 15 bases between them. Germline CDR1 is SGHRS and CDR2 is YFSETQ.

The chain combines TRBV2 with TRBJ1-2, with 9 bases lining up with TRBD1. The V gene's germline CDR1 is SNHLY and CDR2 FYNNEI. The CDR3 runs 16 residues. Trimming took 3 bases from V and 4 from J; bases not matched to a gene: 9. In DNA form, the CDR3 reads TGTGCCAGCAGTGACAGGACAGGGGCGCGAGTCTATGGCTACACCTTC. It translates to CASSDRTGARVYGYTF. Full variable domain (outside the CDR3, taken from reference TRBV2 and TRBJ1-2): EPEVTQTPSHQVTQMGQEVILRCVPISNHLYFYWYRQILGQKVEFLVSFYNNEISEKSEIFDDQFSVERPDGSNFTLKIRSTKLEDSAMYFCASSDRTGARVYGYTFGSGTRLTVV.

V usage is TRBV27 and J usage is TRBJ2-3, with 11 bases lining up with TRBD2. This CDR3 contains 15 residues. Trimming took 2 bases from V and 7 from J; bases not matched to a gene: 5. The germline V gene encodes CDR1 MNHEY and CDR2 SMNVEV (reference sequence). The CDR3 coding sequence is TGTGCCAGCAGTTTACTAGCGGGGGGTATTTATACGCAGTATTTT. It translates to CASSLLAGGIYTQYF.

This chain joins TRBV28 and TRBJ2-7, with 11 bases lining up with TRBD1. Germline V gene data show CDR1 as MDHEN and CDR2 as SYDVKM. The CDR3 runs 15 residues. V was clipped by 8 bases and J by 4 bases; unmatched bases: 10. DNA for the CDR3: TGTGCCAGCGCTACATTCCGGGACAGGGGGTACGAGCAGTACTTC. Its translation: CASATFRDRGYEQYF.

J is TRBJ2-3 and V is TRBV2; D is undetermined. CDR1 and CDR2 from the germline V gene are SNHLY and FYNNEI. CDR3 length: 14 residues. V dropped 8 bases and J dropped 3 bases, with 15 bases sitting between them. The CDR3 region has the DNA TGTGCCAGCGGGCTCCCCCCCGGTACAGATACGCAGTATTTT. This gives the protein CASGLPPGTDTQYF.

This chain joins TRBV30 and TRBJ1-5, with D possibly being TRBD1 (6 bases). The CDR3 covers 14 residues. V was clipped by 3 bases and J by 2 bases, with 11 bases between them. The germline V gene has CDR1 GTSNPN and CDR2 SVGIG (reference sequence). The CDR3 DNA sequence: TGTGCCTGGAGGGACAGTCCCGGCAATCAGCCCCAGCATTTT. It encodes CAWRDSPGNQPQHF.

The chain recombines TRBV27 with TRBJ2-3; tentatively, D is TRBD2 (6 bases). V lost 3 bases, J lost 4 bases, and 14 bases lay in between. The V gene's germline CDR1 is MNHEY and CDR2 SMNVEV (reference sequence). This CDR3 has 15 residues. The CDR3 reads CASSFSLASADTQYF. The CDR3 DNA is TGTGCCAGCAGTTTCAGTTTGGCTAGCGCAGATACGCAGTATTTT.

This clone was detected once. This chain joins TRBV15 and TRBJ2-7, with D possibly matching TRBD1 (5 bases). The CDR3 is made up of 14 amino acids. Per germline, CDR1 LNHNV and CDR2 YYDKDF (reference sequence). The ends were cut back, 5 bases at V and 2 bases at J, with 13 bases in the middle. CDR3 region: CATSPRAGPYEQYF. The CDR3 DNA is TGTGCCACCAGCCCCCGAGCAGGGCCCTACGAGCAGTACTTC.

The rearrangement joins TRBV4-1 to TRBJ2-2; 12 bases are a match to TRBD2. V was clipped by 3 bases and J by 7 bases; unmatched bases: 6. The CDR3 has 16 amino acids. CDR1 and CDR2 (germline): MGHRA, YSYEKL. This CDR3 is CASSQRTSGKGGELFF. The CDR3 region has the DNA TGCGCCAGCAGCCAGAGGACTAGCGGGAAGGGCGGGGAGCTGTTTTTT.

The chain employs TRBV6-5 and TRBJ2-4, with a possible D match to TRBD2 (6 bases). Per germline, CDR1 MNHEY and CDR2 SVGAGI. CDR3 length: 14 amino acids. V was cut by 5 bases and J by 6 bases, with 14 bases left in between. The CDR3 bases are TGTGCCAGCAGTAGGGAGGATCTGGGAAACATTCAGTACTTC. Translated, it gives CASSREDLGNIQYF.

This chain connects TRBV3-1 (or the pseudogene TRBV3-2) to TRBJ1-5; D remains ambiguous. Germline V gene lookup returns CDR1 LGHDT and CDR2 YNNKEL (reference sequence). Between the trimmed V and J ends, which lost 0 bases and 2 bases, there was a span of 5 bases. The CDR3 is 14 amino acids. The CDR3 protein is CASSQDFGNQPQHF. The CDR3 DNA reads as TGTGCCAGCAGCCAAGACTTTGGCAATCAGCCCCAGCATTTT.

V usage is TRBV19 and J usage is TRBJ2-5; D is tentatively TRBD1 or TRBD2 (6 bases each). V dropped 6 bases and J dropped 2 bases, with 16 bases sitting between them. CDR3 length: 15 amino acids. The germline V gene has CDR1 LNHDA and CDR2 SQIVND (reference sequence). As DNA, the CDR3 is TGTGCCAGTAGCCCGTCACGGGGGCTACAAGAGACCCAGTACTTC. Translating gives CASSPSRGLQETQYF.

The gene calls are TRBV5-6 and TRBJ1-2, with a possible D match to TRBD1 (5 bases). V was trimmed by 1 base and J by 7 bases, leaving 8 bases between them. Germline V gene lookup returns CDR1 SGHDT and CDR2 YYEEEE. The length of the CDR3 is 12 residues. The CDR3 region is CASSLLRGGYTF. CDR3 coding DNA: TGTGCCAGCAGCTTGCTGAGGGGTGGCTACACCTTC.

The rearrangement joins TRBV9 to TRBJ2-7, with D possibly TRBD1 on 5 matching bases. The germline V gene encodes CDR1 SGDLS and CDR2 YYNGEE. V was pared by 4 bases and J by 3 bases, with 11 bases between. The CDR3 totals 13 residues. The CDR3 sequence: CASSRGQFYEQYF. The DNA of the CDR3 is TGTGCCAGCAGCCGCGGACAATTCTACGAGCAGTACTTC.

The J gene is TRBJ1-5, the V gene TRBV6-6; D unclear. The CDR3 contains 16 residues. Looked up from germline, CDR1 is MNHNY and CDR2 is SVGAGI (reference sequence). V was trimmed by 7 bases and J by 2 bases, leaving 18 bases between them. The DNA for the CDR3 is TGTGCCAGCAATTTGGGTTTAGATAATCGCAATCAGCCCCAGCATTTT. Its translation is CASNLGLDNRNQPQHF.

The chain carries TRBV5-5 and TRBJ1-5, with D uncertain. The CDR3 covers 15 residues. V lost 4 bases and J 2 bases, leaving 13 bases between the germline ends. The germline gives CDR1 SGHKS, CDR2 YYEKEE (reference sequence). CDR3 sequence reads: CASSQDPGGNQPQHF. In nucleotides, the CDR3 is TGTGCCAGCAGCCAAGACCCTGGGGGCAATCAGCCCCAGCATTTT. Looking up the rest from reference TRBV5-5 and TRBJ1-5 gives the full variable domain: DAGVTQSPTHLIKTRGQQVTLRCSPISGHKSVSWYQQVLGQGPQFIFQYYEKEERGRGNFPDRFSARQFPNYSSELNVNALLLGDSALYLCASSQDPGGNQPQHFGDGTRLSIL.